The TCR beta chain under discussion was sequenced for a study of T-cell reconstitution after alpha-beta-depleted transplantation in children. Unique molecular identifiers were used to barcode this TCRbeta library. MiXCR was run by TCRdb on the PCR reads, yielding one entry per CDR3 protein. The table records some 400,000 distinct CDR3 sequences, just over 20% of them present only once. Trimming stripped 1 base from V and 4 bases from J, with 16 bases between. Germline V gene sequence: CDR1 SEHNR, CDR2 FQNEAQ (reference sequence). This CDR3 comprises 17 residues. V is TRBV7-9 and J is TRBJ2-2, with unresolved D. Sample: PBMCs from the stem cell graft donor, taken from the stem cell graft. The source of this sequence is a human donor who donated a stem cell graft to a child with acute myeloid leukemia. Written as DNA, the CDR3 is TGTGCCAGCAGCTTAGTTGTGGGAAGCCTTGGCACCGGGGAGCTGTTTTTT. Residues: CASSLVVGSLGTGELFF. Full variable domain (missing parts from reference TRBV7-9 and TRBJ2-2): DTGVSQNPRHKITKRGQNVTFRCDPISEHNRLYWYRQTLGQGPEFLTYFQNEAQLEKSRLLSDRFSAERPKGSFSTLEIQRTEQGDSAMYLCASSLVVGSLGTGELFFGEGSRLTVL.